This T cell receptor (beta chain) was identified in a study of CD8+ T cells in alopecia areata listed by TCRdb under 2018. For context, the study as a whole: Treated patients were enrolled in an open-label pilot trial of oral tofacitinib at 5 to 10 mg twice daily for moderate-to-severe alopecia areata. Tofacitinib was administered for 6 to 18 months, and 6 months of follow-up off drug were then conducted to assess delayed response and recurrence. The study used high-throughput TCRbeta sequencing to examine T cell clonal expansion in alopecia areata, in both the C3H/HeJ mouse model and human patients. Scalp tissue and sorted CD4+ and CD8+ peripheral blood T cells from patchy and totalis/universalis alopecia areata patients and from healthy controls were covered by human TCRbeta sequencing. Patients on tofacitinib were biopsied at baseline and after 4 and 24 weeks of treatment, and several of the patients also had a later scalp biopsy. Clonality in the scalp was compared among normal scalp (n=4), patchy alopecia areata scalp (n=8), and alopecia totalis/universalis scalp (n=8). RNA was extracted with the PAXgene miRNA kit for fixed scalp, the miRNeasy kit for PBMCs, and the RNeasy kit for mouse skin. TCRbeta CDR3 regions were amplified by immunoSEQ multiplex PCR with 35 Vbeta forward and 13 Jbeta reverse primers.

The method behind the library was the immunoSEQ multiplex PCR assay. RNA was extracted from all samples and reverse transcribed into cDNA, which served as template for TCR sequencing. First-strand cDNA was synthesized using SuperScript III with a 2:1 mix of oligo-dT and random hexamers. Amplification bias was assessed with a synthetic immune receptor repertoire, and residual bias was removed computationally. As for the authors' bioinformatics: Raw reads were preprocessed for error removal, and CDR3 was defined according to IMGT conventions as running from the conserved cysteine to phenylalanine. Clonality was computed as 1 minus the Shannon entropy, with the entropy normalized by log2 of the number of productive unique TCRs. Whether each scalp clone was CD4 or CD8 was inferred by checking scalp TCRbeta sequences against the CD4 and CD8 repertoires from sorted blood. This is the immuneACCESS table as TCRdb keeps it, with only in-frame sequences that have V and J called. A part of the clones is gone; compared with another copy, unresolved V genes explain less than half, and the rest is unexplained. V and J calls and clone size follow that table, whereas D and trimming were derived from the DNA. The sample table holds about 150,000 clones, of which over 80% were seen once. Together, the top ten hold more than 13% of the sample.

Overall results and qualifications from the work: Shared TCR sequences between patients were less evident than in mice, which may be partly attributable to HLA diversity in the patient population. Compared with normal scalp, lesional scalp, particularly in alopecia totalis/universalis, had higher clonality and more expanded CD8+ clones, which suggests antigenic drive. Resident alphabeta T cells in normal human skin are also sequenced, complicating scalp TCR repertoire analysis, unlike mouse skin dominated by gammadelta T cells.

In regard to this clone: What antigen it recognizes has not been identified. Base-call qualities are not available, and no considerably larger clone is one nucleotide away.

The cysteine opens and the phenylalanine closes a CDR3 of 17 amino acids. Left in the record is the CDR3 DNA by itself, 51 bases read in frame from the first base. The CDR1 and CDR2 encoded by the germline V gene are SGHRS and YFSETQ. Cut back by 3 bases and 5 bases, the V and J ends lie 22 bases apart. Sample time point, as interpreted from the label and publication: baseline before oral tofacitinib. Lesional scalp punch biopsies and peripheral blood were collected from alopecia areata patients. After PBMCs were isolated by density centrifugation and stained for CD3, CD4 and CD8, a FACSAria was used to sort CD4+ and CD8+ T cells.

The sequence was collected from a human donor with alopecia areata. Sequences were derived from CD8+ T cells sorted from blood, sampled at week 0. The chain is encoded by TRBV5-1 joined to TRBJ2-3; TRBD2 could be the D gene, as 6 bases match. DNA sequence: TGCGCCAGCAGCTACCCTTTGAGGGGAGGTGAAGAAGATACGCAGTATTTT. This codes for CASSYPLRGGEEDTQYF.